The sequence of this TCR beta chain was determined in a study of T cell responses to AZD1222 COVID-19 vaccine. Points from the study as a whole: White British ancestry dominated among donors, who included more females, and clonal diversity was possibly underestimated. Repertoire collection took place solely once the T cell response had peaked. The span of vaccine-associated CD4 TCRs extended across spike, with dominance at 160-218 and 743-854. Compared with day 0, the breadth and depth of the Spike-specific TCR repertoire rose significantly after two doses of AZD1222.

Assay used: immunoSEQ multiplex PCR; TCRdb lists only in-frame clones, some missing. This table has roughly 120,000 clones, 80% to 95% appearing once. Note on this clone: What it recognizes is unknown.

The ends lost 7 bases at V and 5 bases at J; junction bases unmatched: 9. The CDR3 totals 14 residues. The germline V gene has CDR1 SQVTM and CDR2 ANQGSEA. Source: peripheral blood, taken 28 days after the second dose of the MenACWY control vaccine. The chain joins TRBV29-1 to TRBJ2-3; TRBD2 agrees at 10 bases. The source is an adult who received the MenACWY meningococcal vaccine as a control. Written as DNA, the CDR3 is TGCAGCGGACTGGTCCTAGCGGGGGTAGATACGCAGTATTTT. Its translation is CSGLVLAGVDTQYF.